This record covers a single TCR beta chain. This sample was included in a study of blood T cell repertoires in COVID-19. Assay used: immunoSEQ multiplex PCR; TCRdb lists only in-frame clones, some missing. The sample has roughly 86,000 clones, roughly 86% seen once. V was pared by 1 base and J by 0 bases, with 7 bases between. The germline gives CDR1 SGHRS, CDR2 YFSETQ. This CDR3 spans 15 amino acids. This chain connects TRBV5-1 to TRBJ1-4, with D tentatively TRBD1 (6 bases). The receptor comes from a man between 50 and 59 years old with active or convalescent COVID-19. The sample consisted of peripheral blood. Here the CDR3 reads CASSLTGTTNEKLFF. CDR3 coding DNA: TGCGCCAGCAGCTTGACAGGGACAACTAATGAAAAACTGTTTTTT.